This T cell receptor (beta chain) was documented in a study of shared clonotypes between healthy human individuals. Trimming left V 5 bases short and J 0 bases short, with 14 bases between. The CDR3 covers 16 residues. Germline V gene sequence: CDR1 PRHDT, CDR2 FYEKMQ (reference sequence). Terminally differentiated effector memory CD45RA+ cells were excluded by CCR7 positive selection of CD45RO-negative cells. Deep-level settings were used for running the assay. Libraries were prepared by immunoSEQ multiplex PCR; TCRdb keeps only in-frame clonotypes and omits some of them. The sample shows around 600,000 clones, 90% to 95% of them seen only once.

The chain employs TRBV13 and TRBJ2-1; D might be TRBD2 (6 bases). The clonotype comes from a woman aged 25 to 39 in good health. The source material was naive CD8+ T cells sorted from blood. CDR3 amino acids: CASSPSEVSSYNEQFF. The CDR3 DNA sequence: TGTGCCAGCAGCCCTAGCGAGGTGAGCTCCTACAATGAGCAGTTCTTC.